This T cell receptor beta chain came from a study of CD4+ T cells in melanoma. TCRdb keeps only in-frame clones here, not all; method: immunoSEQ multiplex PCR. This sample has 9,300 or so clones, with 55% to 75% found just once. Worth noting for this clone: Its antigen is undetermined.

Overall study findings and caveats: Neoantigen-specific CD4+ T cells in melanoma reportedly had diverse differentiation states.

The CDR3 extends over 14 amino acids. The V end was cut by 0 bases, the J end by 5 bases, with 11 bases between. Germline CDR1 SGHRS, CDR2 YFSETQ. The sequence came from a human donor with melanoma. Sequencing used cells from a culture (not recorded whether cultured in vitro). The chain has TRBV5-1 and TRBJ1-2; D is uncertain. The CDR3 DNA is TGCGCCAGCAGCTTGGAGGCAGACACATATGGCTACACCTTC. It specifies CASSLEADTYGYTF.